This entry is about one T cell receptor beta chain. Its target is unknown. Reanalyzing the 5' RACE reads, TCRdb keeps one entry per CDR3 protein, without DNA. The sample table sets out roughly 150,000 distinct CDR3 sequences. This sample stems from a study of monozygotic twins with inflammatory bowel disease. Study-level points and caveats: Similarity of repertoires did not differ between concordant and discordant twins, possibly from limited power.

The germline gives CDR1 LGHNA, CDR2 YSLEER. The CDR3 is 15 amino acids. The clonotype was recovered from a human donor with ulcerative colitis or Crohn's disease, or a healthy co-twin of an affected twin (not recorded which). The V and J genes are TRBV4-3 and TRBJ1-2. Sequences were obtained from blood. The CDR3 protein is CASSQDKGFGYGYTF.